A single sample gave rise to the 5 T cell receptor beta chains below, sequenced in a study of control samples from healthy donors and cancer patients. Clones were sequenced by immunoSEQ multiplex PCR, and TCRdb holds only the in-frame ones, with some missing. Of 75,000 to 90,000 clones in the sample, 85% were seen once. Specimen: blood. The receptors come from a woman between 35 and 50 years old in good health.

This rearrangement joins TRBV7-3 to TRBJ2-3; 8 bases match TRBD2. The V and J ends lost 5 bases and 5 bases, in that order; junction bases with no gene match: 15. There are 17 residues in the CDR3. The germline CDR1 and CDR2 sequences are SGHTA and FQGTGA. The CDR3 nucleotides read TGTGCCAGCAGCCCCCGGCGGGGGCGGGGGGCGGTAGATACGCAGTATTTT. This encodes CASSPRRGRGAVDTQYF.

The table lists this clone with a count of one. The chain uses TRBV19 and TRBJ1-2; TRBD1 might be the D (6 bases). With 7 bases removed from V and 3 bases from J, the gap between germline ends came to 9 bases. The CDR3 is 12 amino acids. The germline gives CDR1 LNHDA, CDR2 SQIVND (reference sequence). The CDR3 coding sequence is TGTGCCAGTAAACGGACAGACTATGGCTACACCTTC. Protein: CASKRTDYGYTF.

This clone appeared once. V is TRBV2 and J is TRBJ1-1; a weak D match, TRBD1 (6 bases). This CDR3 is built from 15 residues. Germline CDR1 and CDR2: SNHLY and FYNNEI. V lost 6 bases and J lost 5, with 19 bases in between. The CDR3 DNA reads as TGTGCCAGCAGCAATCCTACAGGGTTGAGAACTGAAGCTTTCTTT. This translates into CASSNPTGLRTEAFF.

This clone showed up just a few times. The V gene is TRBV4-1, the J gene TRBJ1-6, with D possibly being TRBD1 (5 bases). Germline V gene lookup returns CDR1 MGHRA and CDR2 YSYEKL. The ends were cut back, 1 base at V and 10 bases at J, with 17 bases in the middle. The CDR3 is 16 amino acids. The CDR3 sequence is CASSQGRGGGLSPLHF. DNA for the CDR3: TGCGCCAGCAGCCAAGGAAGGGGCGGAGGGCTGTCACCCCTCCACTTT.

V usage is TRBV5-6 and J usage is TRBJ2-3; 7 bases match TRBD2. The CDR3 is 18 residues long. V gave up 3 bases and J gave up 4 bases; unmatched junction bases: 17. Germline-derived CDR1 and CDR2 are SGHDT and YYEEEE. The CDR3 sequence is CASSSNERGRGLADTQYF. In DNA form, the CDR3 reads TGTGCCAGCAGCTCAAACGAGCGGGGCCGGGGGTTAGCAGATACGCAGTATTTT.